The following is a T cell receptor (beta chain) sequence with its context. This sample is part of a study of blood T cell repertoires in COVID-19. Study-wide context: Samples taken during acute and convalescent COVID-19 were collected in the United States, Italy and Spain.

Those enrolled, adults aged 18 to 89 years, came from about two dozen US areas. Cohorts were assigned according to the clinical history that participants reported. Trimming cost V 3 bases and J 0 bases; bases outside gene matches: 8. The CDR3 runs to 16 residues. CDR1 and CDR2 (germline): SGDLS, YYNGEE. Here immunoSEQ multiplex PCR was the method, and the copy in TCRdb shows in-frame clones only, minus some. The profile shows almost 250,000 clones, 85% of them singletons. Material: PBMCs or T cells enriched from blood (not recorded which). V is TRBV9 and J is TRBJ1-1, with 7 positions matching TRBD1. The TCR sequence derives from a woman aged 50 to 65 with acute COVID-19. The CDR3 loop is CASSEGAGLMNTEAFF. CDR3 coding DNA: TGTGCCAGCAGCGAGGGGGCAGGGTTAATGAACACTGAAGCTTTCTTT.